The next 5 T cell receptor beta chains were all read from a single sample in a study of T cells after yellow fever vaccination (dated by TCRdb to between 2018 and 2021). According to the study, the label for this sample's treatment or condition signals: live attenuated yellow fever vaccine strain. Libraries came from 5' RACE. The sequencer was an Illumina HiSeq 2500. TCRdb reworked the public reads: Q25 trimming with fastp, MiXCR clone assembly, productive beta chains retained. Rows matching on CDR3 protein sequence are summarized as one entry with the most common DNA and genes. A total of hundreds of thousands of distinct CDR3 sequences appear in this sample, approximately 13% of them only once. Clones ranked in the top ten supply around 14% of the sample. The source material was PBMCs, sampled on the day of the yellow fever booster vaccination. Receptors were obtained from a man aged 25 to 40 who received the YFV17D yellow fever vaccine.

There are many counts of this clonotype. The V and J genes are TRBV28 and TRBJ2-7; 10 nucleotides match TRBD1. The CDR3 loop spans 14 amino acids. In germline, CDR1 is MDHEN, CDR2 SYDVKM. Germline trimming cut 4 bases from V and 6 bases from J; bases unmatched to any gene: 6. The CDR3 is CASSSGQGFVEQYF. For the CDR3, the DNA is TGTGCCAGCAGTTCGGGACAGGGGTTTGTCGAGCAGTACTTC.

This clonotype showed up just a few times. The chain has TRBV7-9 and TRBJ2-5; D gene unclear. The V and J ends lost 7 bases and 5 bases respectively, with 11 bases between them. The CDR3 covers 12 residues. Germline V CDR1 and CDR2: SEHNR, FQNEAQ (reference sequence). CDR3 region: CASTFTVETQYF. CDR3 sequence (DNA): TGTGCCAGCACCTTTACCGTTGAGACCCAGTACTTC.

This chain's CDR3 is CASSYSNRGRNYGYTF. The CDR3 region has the DNA TGTGCCAGCAGTTACTCGAATCGGGGGCGTAACTATGGCTACACCTTC. The V gene is TRBV6-5, the J gene TRBJ1-2, with D tentatively TRBD1 (6 bases). V was pared by 0 bases and J by 1 base, with 12 bases between. The CDR3 spans 16 residues. Germline lookup yields CDR1 MNHEY and CDR2 SVGAGI.

The CDR3 loop is CASSGTPSIGYEQYF. The CDR3 DNA sequence: TGTGCCAGCAGCGGGACCCCTTCGATAGGGTACGAGCAGTACTTC. The chain joins TRBV2 to TRBJ2-7; D is tentatively TRBD1 or TRBD2 (5 bases each). Germline values: CDR1 SNHLY, CDR2 FYNNEI. This CDR3 spans 15 amino acids. V was trimmed by 6 bases and J by 4 bases, leaving 19 bases between them.

The chain combines TRBV6-5 with TRBJ2-7, with 8 bases identical to TRBD1. Germline-derived CDR1 and CDR2 are MNHEY and SVGAGI. This CDR3 comprises 19 residues. The trim removed 4 bases at V and 9 bases at J, leaving 26 bases unmatched. Here the CDR3 DNA reads TGTGCCAGCAGTTCCCCAGGGGGCGGGCCGACGACTACCCCGGGTACGCAGTACTTC. It codes for CASSSPGGGPTTTPGTQYF.